This T cell receptor (beta chain) was observed in a study of preoperative IRX-2 immunotherapy in early breast cancer. Some clones are missing from TCRdb's copy, which holds only in-frame ones; the method was immunoSEQ multiplex PCR. The sample holds a few hundred clones; around four fifths are singletons and the top ten take roughly 12%. The treatment denotes: preoperative locoregional IRX-2 cytokine immunotherapy. Preoperative locoregional IRX-2 cytokine immunotherapy was tested in the phase Ib source study. The CDR3 is made up of 18 amino acids. Germline assignment: CDR1 MNHGY and CDR2 SAAAGT. V was cut by 5 bases and J by 2 bases, with 19 bases left in between.

The V and J genes are TRBV6-8 and TRBJ2-6, with D possibly called TRBD1 or TRBD2 (5 bases each). Sequencing used tumor tissue, obtained before IRX-2 immunotherapy. The receptor was isolated from a human donor with breast cancer. The CDR3 coding sequence is TGTGCCAGCAGTGGGGGTCTAGGTTTGGGAGCTGGGGCCAACGTCCTGACTTTC. Amino acids: CASSGGLGLGAGANVLTF.